This record concerns one T cell receptor (beta chain) sequence. Its antigen is as yet unknown. The assay, immunoSEQ v3.0, was run at survey level. Clones were sequenced by immunoSEQ multiplex PCR, and TCRdb holds only the in-frame ones, with some missing. The repertoire holds tens of thousands of clones, with nearly 95% as singletons. This sample was included in a study of long-term antiretroviral therapy in people with HIV. Study-wide results and limits: HIV repertoires covered narrower CDR3 length ranges than controls did.

The United States was where all participants with HIV were treated. There were roughly 0.95-10 million cryopreserved PBMC in the samples before DNA extraction. Germline loops: CDR1 LGHNA, CDR2 YSLEER. CDR3 length: 14 amino acids. V dropped 3 bases and J dropped 2 bases, with 7 bases sitting between them. The TCR comes from a young man with HIV. The starting material was unsorted PBMCs, obtained 6 to 6.5 years after starting antiretroviral therapy. This chain connects TRBV4-3 to TRBJ1-4; D is unresolved. CDR3 bases: TGCGCCAGCAGCCAGCTGGGGACTAATGAAAAACTGTTTTTT. Protein product: CASSQLGTNEKLFF.